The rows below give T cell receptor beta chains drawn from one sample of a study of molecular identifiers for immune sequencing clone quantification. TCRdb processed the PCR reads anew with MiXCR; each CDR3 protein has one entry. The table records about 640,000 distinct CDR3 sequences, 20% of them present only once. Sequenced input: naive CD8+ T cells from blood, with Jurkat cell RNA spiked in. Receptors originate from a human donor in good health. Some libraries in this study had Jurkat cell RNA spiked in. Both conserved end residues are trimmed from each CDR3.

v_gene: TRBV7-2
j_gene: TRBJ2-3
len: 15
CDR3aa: ASSTGLAGGVADTQY

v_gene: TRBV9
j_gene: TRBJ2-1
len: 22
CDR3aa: ASSHPLPSHGLHTPLYSYNEQF

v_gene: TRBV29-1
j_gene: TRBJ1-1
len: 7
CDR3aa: SVQGEAF

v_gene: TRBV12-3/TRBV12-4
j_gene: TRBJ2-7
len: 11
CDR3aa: ASSRDTPYEQY

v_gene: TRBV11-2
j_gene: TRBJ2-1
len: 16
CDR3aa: ASSLDGLAGGPWLEQF

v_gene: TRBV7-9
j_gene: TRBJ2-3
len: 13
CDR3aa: ASSFWTGGTDTQY

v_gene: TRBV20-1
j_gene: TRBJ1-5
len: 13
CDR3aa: SATARAGGNQPQH

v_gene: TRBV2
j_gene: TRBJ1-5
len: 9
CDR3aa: ASSEVGPQH

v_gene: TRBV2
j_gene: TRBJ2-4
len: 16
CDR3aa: ASSHGGGGGRAKNIQY

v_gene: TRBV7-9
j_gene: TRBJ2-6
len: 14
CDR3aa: ASSLTVGVGANVLT

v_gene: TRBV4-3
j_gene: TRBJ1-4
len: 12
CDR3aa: ASSQENFNEKLF

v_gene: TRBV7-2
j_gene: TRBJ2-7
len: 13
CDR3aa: ASSPAFGVGYEQY

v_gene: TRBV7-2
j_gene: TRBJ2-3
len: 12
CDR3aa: ASSLGLVGDTQY

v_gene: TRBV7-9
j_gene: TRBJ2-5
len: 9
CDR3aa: ASSSGSSQY

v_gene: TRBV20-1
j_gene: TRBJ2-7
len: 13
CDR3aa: SASSLAGLTYEQY

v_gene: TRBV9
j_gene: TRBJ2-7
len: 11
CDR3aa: ASSAGQNYEQY

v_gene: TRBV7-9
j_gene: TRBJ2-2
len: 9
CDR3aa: AVRDTGELF

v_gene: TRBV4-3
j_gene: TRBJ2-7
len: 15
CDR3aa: ASSQDPQVPNSYEQY

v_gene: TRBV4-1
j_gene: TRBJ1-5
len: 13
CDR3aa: ASSQVVTGDQPQH

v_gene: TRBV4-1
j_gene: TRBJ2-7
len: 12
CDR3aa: ASSQTGGANEQY

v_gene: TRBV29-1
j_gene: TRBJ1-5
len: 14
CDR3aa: SDLTAQLHSNQPQH

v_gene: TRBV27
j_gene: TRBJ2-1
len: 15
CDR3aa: ASSPGTSGSSHNEQF

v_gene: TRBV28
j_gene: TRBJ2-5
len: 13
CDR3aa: ASSLIGQPAETQY

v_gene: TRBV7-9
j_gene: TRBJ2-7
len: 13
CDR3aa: ASSTPGQGTYEQY

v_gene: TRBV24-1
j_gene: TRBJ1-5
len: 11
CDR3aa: ATSDSAGKAQH

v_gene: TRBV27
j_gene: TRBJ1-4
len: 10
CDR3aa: ASTGGGEKLF

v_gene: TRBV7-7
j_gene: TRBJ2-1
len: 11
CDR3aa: ASSFTSGNEQF

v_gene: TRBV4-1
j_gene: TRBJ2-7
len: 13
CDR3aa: ASSQGGGRGYEQY